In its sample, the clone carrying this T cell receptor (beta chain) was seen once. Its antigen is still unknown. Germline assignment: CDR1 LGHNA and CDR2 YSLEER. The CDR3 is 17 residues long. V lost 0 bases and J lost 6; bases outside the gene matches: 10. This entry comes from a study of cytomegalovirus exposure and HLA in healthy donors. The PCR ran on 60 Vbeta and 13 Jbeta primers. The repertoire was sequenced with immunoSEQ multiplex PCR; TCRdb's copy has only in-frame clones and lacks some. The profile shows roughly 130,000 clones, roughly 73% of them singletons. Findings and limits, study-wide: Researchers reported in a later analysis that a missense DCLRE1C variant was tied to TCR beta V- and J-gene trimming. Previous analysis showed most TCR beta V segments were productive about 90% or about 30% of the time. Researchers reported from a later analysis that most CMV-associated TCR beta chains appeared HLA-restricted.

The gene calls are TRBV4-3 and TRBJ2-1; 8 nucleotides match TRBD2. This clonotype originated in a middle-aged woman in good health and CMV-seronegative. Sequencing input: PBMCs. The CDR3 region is CASSQDFRTSTGNEQFF. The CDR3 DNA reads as TGCGCCAGCAGCCAAGATTTCAGGACTAGCACAGGCAATGAGCAGTTCTTC.